This TCR beta chain was documented in a study of identical twins. V lost 0 bases, J lost 0 bases, and 9 bases lay in between. Germline assignment: CDR1 LGHNA and CDR2 YSLEER. The length of the CDR3 is 15 residues. Unique molecular identifiers were present on the cDNA, and a universal primer site came from template switching. TCRdb called the 5' RACE reads again in MiXCR, with one record for every CDR3 protein. The sample shows about 220,000 distinct CDR3 sequences, 7.5% of them seen only once. This clonotype has ten or more counts. The data also belong to a second study, concerning yellow fever vaccine responses in identical twins.

This receptor was identified in a woman younger than 30 in good health. V and J are TRBV4-3 and TRBJ2-7, with a possible D match to TRBD2 (6 bases). The sample consisted of memory (CD45RO+) T cells sorted from blood. The CDR3 bases are TGCGCCAGCAGCCAAGATCGGGGGTTCTCCTACGAGCAGTACTTC. The encoded protein is CASSQDRGFSYEQYF.